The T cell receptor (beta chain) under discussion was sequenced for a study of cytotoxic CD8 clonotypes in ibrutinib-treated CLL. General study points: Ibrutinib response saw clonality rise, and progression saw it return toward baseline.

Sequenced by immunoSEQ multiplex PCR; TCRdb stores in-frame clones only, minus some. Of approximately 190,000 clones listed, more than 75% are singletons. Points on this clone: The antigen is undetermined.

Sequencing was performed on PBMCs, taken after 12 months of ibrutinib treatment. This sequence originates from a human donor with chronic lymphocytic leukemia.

CDR3 DNA sequence: TGTGCCAGCTCACCGAGTGGGGACTATGGCTACACCTTC. It encodes CASSPSGDYGYTF. The chain combines TRBV18 with TRBJ1-2; D gene ambiguous. This CDR3 has 13 amino acids. Between the trimmed V and J ends, which lost 3 bases and 3 bases, there was a span of 8 bases. Germline CDR1 and CDR2: KGHSH and LQKENI.